This T cell receptor beta chain was documented in a study of control samples from healthy donors and cancer patients. The CDR3 runs to 15 residues. V lost 3 bases to trimming and J lost 5 bases; unmatched junction nucleotides: 7. Germline V gene lookup returns CDR1 SGHKS and CDR2 YYEKEE (reference sequence). The protocol was immunoSEQ multiplex PCR, while the TCRdb copy is restricted to in-frame clones and leaves out a portion. There are about 100,000 clones in the sample; 82% occur only once, and around 6.2% lies in the top ten. The receptor was isolated from a man younger than 35 in good health. Sequencing was carried out using blood. The rearrangement links TRBV5-5 to TRBJ2-1; 8 bases fit TRBD2. This chain's CDR3 is CASSSRGGSNNEQFF. In DNA, the CDR3 is TGTGCCAGCAGCTCGCGCGGGGGGAGCAACAATGAGCAGTTCTTC.